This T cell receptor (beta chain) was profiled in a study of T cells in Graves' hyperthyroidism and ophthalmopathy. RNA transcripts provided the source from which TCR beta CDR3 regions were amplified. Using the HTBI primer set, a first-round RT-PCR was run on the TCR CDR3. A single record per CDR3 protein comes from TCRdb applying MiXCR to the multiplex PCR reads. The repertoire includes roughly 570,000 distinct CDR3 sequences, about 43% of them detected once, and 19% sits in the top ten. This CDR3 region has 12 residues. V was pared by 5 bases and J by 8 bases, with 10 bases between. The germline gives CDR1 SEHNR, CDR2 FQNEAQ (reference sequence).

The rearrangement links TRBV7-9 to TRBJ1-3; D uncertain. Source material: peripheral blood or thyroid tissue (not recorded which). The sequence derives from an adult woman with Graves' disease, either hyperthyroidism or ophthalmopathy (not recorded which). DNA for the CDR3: TGTGCCAGCAGCCGGACGAGAGACACCATATATTTT. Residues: CASSRTRDTIYF.